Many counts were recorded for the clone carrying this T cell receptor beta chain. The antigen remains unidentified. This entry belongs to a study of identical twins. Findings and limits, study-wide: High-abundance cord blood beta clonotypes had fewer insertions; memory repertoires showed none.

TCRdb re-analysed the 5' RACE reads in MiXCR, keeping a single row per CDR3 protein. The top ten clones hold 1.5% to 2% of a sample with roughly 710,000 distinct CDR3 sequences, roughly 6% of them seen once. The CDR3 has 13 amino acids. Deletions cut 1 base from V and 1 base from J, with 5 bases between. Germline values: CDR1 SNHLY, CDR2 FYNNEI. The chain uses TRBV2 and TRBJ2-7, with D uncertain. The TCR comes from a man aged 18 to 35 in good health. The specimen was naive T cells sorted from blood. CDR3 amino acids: CASSEGDSYEQYF. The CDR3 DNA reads TGTGCCAGCAGTGAAGGGGATTCCTACGAGCAGTACTTC.